Detailed here is one T cell receptor beta chain. Produced via immunoSEQ multiplex PCR; TCRdb's table is partial and in-frame only. Here the sample spans about 400,000 clones, 85% to 90% being singletons. Cohort placement rested on clinical history that participants reported themselves. Two negative PCRs, clearance, or symptom resolution were required of recovered Cohort 3 donors. Looked up from germline, CDR1 is SQVTM and CDR2 is ANQGSEA. CDR3 length equals 12 residues. V gave up 6 bases and J gave up 5 bases, with 14 bases separating them. The sample belongs to a study of blood T cell repertoires in COVID-19. Study at large: There were acute and convalescent COVID-19 samples, and they came from the United States, Italy and Spain.

The origin of this receptor is a woman under 40 who had recovered from COVID-19. Sequencing input: PBMCs or T cells enriched from blood (not recorded which). J is TRBJ2-7 and V is TRBV29-1; a possible D gene is TRBD1 (5 bases). In DNA, the CDR3 is TGCAGCGTGCCCTTTGCAGGGAACGAGCAGTACTTC. Translated: CSVPFAGNEQYF.